Listed here are 21 T cell receptor beta chains from one sample, sequenced in a study of identical twins. TCRdb re-derived calls from the 5' RACE reads in MiXCR, one entry per CDR3 protein. Of fewer than 250,000 distinct CDR3 sequences in the sample, 7.5% were seen once. This same sample was also part of a study on yellow fever vaccine responses in identical twins.

The sample comprised memory (CD45RO+) T cells sorted from blood. These receptors were collected from a woman aged 18-29 years in good health.

The chain links TRBV12-3 or TRBV12-4 to TRBJ2-2; D possibly matches TRBD1 or TRBD2 (5 bases each). CDR3 size: 15 residues. V was trimmed by 7 bases and J by 0 bases, leaving 12 bases between them. The CDR3 region has the DNA TGTGCCAGCACTCGGGACCGCGCGAACACCGGGGAGCTGTTTTTT. Its protein is CASTRDRANTGELFF.

This clonotype was counted between two and nine times. This chain uses TRBV4-3 with TRBJ1-6, with 10 bases identical to TRBD1. Germline V CDR1 and CDR2: LGHNA, YSLEER. V lost 3 bases to trimming and J lost 9 bases; unmatched junction nucleotides: 2. CDR3 length equals 14 residues. The CDR3: CASSQGQGLSPLHF. For the CDR3, the DNA is TGCGCCAGCAGCCAGGGACAGGGGCTTTCACCCCTCCACTTT.

In the case of this clonotype: Germline is not matched at one junction end, which may reflect a read error. The rearrangement links TRBV3-1 to TRBJ2-5, with D tentatively TRBD2 (5 bases). Looked up from germline, CDR1 is LGHDT and CDR2 is YNNKEL (reference sequence). This CDR3 has 15 residues. CDR3 nucleotide sequence: TGTGCCACCAGCCAAGCATCGGGATCGCAAGAGACCCAGTACTTC. Protein sequence: CATSQASGSQETQYF.

In its sample, this clonotype was seen many times. The V and J genes are TRBV6-1 and TRBJ2-3, with D possibly being TRBD1 (7 bases). The germline CDR1 and CDR2 sequences are MNHNS and SASEGT. The V end was cut by 6 bases, the J end by 6 bases, with 16 bases between. The CDR3 has 14 residues. CDR3 nucleotide sequence: TGTGCCAGCAGGAAAACAGGGGACTTTGATACGCAGTATTTT. It translates to CASRKTGDFDTQYF.

This clonotype has ten or more counts. This chain links TRBV5-1 with TRBJ2-7; TRBD1 might be the D (7 bases). The CDR3 has 14 amino acids. Germline V gene sequence: CDR1 SGHRS, CDR2 YFSETQ. The V end was cut by 5 bases, the J end by 3 bases, with 15 bases between. This CDR3 reads CASSAGQRYYEQYF. CDR3 sequence (DNA): TGCGCCAGCAGTGCGGGACAGAGATACTACGAGCAGTACTTC.

In the case of this clonotype: Mismatch with germline at one junction end may stem from a read error. The chain couples TRBV12-3 or TRBV12-4 to TRBJ2-3, with TRBD2 identical over 14 bases. The CDR3 contains 18 residues. The CDR3 loop reads CTSRLGGTSGGRTDTQYF. The CDR3 nucleotides are TGTACCAGCAGATTAGGAGGGACTAGCGGGGGTCGGACAGATACGCAGTATTTT.

This clonotype has at least ten counts. The CDR3 here is CASSLGGAGEQFF. Written as DNA, the CDR3 is TGTGCCAGCAGTTTAGGAGGTGCCGGTGAGCAGTTCTTC. The V gene is TRBV12-3 or TRBV12-4, the J gene TRBJ2-1, with unresolved D. V shed 1 base and J shed 9 bases, with 10 bases lying between them. The CDR3 spans 13 residues.

This clonotype has ten or more counts. This rearrangement joins TRBV3-1 to TRBJ2-7; a possible D gene is TRBD2 (6 bases). With 5 bases removed from V and 7 bases from J, the gap between germline ends came to 18 bases. CDR3 length equals 14 residues. Germline-derived CDR1 and CDR2 are LGHDT and YNNKEL (reference sequence). The CDR3 reads CASSSGTLRWEQYF. The CDR3 nucleotides are TGTGCCAGCAGCTCCGGGACTCTGAGGTGGGAGCAGTACTTC.

This clonotype was observed a few times. This chain uses TRBV28 with TRBJ1-4; perhaps TRBD1 as D (6 bases). Trimming left V 6 bases short and J 0 bases short, with 20 bases between. Germline CDR1 and CDR2: MDHEN and SYDVKM. The CDR3 is made up of 18 amino acids. The DNA of the CDR3 is TGTGCCAGCAGCTCAAGGGGGGGTTGGACAGCAACTAATGAAAAACTGTTTTTT. This encodes CASSSRGGWTATNEKLFF. The variable domain in full, completed from reference TRBV28 and TRBJ1-4, reads DVKVTQSSRYLVKRTGEKVFLECVQDMDHENMFWYRQDPGLGLRLIYFSYDVKMKEKGDIPEGYSVSREKKERFSLILESASTNQTSMYLCASSSRGGWTATNEKLFFGSGTQLSVL.

This clonotype was detected many times. The J gene is TRBJ2-4, the V gene TRBV20-1; 16 nucleotides match TRBD2. CDR3 length: 16 amino acids. With 6 bases clipped from V and 3 bases from J, the junction kept 5 bases outside the gene matches. Germline CDR1 is DFQATT and CDR2 is SNEGSKA (reference sequence). The CDR3 region is CSAPGTSGGGKNIQYF. Here the CDR3 DNA reads TGCAGTGCCCCCGGGACTAGCGGGGGGGGCAAAAACATTCAGTACTTC.

This clonotype was observed at least ten times. V gene TRBV28 combines with J gene TRBJ2-1; 9 nucleotides align to TRBD2. CDR1 and CDR2 from the germline V gene are MDHEN and SYDVKM. With 6 bases clipped from V and 12 bases from J, the junction kept 15 bases outside the gene matches. The CDR3 consists of 15 residues. CDR3 sequence: CASSATTSGHGWQFF. CDR3 coding DNA: TGTGCCAGCAGCGCAACAACTAGCGGGCATGGTTGGCAGTTCTTC.

This chain links TRBV4-3 with TRBJ2-3; D may be TRBD1 or TRBD2 (5 bases each). The CDR3 has 13 amino acids. The germline V and J ends were trimmed by 1 base and 10 bases, with 12 bases remaining between them. Germline lookup yields CDR1 LGHNA and CDR2 YSLEER. The CDR3 DNA is TGCGCCAGCAGCCAAGGGGGGATGATGGCGCAGTATTTT. Protein product: CASSQGGMMAQYF.

This clonotype was observed a handful of times. The chain is built from TRBV20-1 and TRBJ2-5; D assignment may be TRBD1 or TRBD2 (6 bases each). There are 14 residues in the CDR3. Trimming removed 4 bases from V and 5 bases from J, with 17 bases in between. Germline CDR1 is DFQATT and CDR2 is SNEGSKA (reference sequence). The CDR3 coding sequence is TGCAGTGCTAACAGAAGGGGGGCTGGGGAGACCCAGTACTTC. It translates to CSANRRGAGETQYF.

Concerning this clonotype: A read error may account for a junction end that differs from germline. V gene TRBV12-3 or TRBV12-4 combines with J gene TRBJ2-3; 8 bases are a match to TRBD2. The CDR3 length is 15 residues. For the CDR3, the DNA is TGTGCCAGCAGTTTGAACGGGGGGGGCACAGATACGCAGTACTTT. Protein: CASSLNGGGTDTQYF.

The chain combines TRBV5-4 with TRBJ2-3, with no clear D. V was shortened by 4 bases and J by 5 bases, with 11 bases between the two germline ends. There are 13 residues in the CDR3. The germline CDR1 and CDR2 sequences are SGHNT and YYREEE (reference sequence). The CDR3: CASSNTPGDTQYF. CDR3 DNA: TGTGCCAGCAGCAACACCCCAGGAGATACGCAGTATTTT.

This clonotype was seen ten or more times. This chain connects TRBV12-3 or TRBV12-4 to TRBJ2-2; tentative D call: TRBD2 (6 bases). The CDR3 length is 14 residues. Between the trimmed V and J ends, which lost 5 bases and 5 bases, there was a span of 12 bases. For the CDR3, the DNA is TGTGCCAGCAGTGCGGGACTCCAGACCGGGGAGCTGTTTTTT. This gives the protein CASSAGLQTGELFF.

This clonotype was picked up a small number of times. The chain is built from TRBV3-1 and TRBJ1-3, with D possibly matching TRBD1 (6 bases). Germline V gene sequence: CDR1 LGHDT, CDR2 YNNKEL (reference sequence). The CDR3 runs to 17 residues. V lost 1 base, J lost 2 bases, and 15 bases lay in between. In DNA form, the CDR3 reads TGTGCCAGCAGCCAAGGAGGGGGAAGGGTGGCTGGAAACACCATATATTTT. It yields the protein CASSQGGGRVAGNTIYF.

A remark on this clonotype: A single base separates this from a much larger clone, so it may be a read error. J is TRBJ2-7 and V is TRBV28; D gene ambiguous. Deletions cut 7 bases from V and 3 bases from J, with 13 bases between. The CDR3 is made up of 13 amino acids. Germline-derived CDR1 and CDR2 are MDHEN and SYDVKM. The CDR3: CASKRTAVYEQYF. The DNA for the CDR3 is TGTGCCAGCAAGAGAACGGCAGTCTACGAGCAGTACTTC.

This clonotype has only a few counts. The chain is built from TRBV11-2 and TRBJ2-1, with 7 bases lining up with TRBD2. CDR1 is SGHAT and CDR2 is FQNNGV in the germline V gene. The CDR3 covers 15 residues. The V gene end was trimmed by 1 base and the J gene end by 5 bases; junction bases not matched to a gene: 5. The CDR3 region is CASSLAGGLNNEQFF. In nucleotides, the CDR3 is TGTGCCAGCAGCTTAGCGGGGGGACTGAACAATGAGCAGTTCTTC. Full variable domain (missing parts from reference TRBV11-2 and TRBJ2-1): EAGVAQSPRYKIIEKRQSVAFWCNPISGHATLYWYQQILGQGPKLLIQFQNNGVVDDSQLPKDRFSAERLKGVDSTLKIQPAKLEDSAVYLCASSLAGGLNNEQFFGPGTRLTVL.

This clonotype was counted a few times. The chain uses TRBV11-1 and TRBJ2-3, with TRBD2 identical over 7 bases. Germline V gives CDR1 SGHAT, CDR2 FQDESV (reference sequence). The V and J ends lost 2 bases and 2 bases, in that order; junction bases with no gene match: 16. The CDR3 sequence is 19 residues long. The CDR3 loop is CASSLYLLGAGATTDTQYF. In DNA, the CDR3 is TGTGCCAGCAGCTTATATCTATTAGGGGCGGGAGCTACCACAGATACGCAGTATTTT.

The chain carries TRBV20-1 and TRBJ2-1, with TRBD2 matching 12 bases. Germline V gene lookup returns CDR1 DFQATT and CDR2 SNEGSKA (reference sequence). Trimming cost V 0 bases and J 6 bases; bases outside gene matches: 15. The CDR3 is made up of 19 amino acids. The CDR3 spells CSARDSRTSGIILGNEQFF. The CDR3 DNA reads as TGCAGTGCTAGAGATTCCAGGACTAGCGGGATCATATTAGGCAATGAGCAGTTCTTC.